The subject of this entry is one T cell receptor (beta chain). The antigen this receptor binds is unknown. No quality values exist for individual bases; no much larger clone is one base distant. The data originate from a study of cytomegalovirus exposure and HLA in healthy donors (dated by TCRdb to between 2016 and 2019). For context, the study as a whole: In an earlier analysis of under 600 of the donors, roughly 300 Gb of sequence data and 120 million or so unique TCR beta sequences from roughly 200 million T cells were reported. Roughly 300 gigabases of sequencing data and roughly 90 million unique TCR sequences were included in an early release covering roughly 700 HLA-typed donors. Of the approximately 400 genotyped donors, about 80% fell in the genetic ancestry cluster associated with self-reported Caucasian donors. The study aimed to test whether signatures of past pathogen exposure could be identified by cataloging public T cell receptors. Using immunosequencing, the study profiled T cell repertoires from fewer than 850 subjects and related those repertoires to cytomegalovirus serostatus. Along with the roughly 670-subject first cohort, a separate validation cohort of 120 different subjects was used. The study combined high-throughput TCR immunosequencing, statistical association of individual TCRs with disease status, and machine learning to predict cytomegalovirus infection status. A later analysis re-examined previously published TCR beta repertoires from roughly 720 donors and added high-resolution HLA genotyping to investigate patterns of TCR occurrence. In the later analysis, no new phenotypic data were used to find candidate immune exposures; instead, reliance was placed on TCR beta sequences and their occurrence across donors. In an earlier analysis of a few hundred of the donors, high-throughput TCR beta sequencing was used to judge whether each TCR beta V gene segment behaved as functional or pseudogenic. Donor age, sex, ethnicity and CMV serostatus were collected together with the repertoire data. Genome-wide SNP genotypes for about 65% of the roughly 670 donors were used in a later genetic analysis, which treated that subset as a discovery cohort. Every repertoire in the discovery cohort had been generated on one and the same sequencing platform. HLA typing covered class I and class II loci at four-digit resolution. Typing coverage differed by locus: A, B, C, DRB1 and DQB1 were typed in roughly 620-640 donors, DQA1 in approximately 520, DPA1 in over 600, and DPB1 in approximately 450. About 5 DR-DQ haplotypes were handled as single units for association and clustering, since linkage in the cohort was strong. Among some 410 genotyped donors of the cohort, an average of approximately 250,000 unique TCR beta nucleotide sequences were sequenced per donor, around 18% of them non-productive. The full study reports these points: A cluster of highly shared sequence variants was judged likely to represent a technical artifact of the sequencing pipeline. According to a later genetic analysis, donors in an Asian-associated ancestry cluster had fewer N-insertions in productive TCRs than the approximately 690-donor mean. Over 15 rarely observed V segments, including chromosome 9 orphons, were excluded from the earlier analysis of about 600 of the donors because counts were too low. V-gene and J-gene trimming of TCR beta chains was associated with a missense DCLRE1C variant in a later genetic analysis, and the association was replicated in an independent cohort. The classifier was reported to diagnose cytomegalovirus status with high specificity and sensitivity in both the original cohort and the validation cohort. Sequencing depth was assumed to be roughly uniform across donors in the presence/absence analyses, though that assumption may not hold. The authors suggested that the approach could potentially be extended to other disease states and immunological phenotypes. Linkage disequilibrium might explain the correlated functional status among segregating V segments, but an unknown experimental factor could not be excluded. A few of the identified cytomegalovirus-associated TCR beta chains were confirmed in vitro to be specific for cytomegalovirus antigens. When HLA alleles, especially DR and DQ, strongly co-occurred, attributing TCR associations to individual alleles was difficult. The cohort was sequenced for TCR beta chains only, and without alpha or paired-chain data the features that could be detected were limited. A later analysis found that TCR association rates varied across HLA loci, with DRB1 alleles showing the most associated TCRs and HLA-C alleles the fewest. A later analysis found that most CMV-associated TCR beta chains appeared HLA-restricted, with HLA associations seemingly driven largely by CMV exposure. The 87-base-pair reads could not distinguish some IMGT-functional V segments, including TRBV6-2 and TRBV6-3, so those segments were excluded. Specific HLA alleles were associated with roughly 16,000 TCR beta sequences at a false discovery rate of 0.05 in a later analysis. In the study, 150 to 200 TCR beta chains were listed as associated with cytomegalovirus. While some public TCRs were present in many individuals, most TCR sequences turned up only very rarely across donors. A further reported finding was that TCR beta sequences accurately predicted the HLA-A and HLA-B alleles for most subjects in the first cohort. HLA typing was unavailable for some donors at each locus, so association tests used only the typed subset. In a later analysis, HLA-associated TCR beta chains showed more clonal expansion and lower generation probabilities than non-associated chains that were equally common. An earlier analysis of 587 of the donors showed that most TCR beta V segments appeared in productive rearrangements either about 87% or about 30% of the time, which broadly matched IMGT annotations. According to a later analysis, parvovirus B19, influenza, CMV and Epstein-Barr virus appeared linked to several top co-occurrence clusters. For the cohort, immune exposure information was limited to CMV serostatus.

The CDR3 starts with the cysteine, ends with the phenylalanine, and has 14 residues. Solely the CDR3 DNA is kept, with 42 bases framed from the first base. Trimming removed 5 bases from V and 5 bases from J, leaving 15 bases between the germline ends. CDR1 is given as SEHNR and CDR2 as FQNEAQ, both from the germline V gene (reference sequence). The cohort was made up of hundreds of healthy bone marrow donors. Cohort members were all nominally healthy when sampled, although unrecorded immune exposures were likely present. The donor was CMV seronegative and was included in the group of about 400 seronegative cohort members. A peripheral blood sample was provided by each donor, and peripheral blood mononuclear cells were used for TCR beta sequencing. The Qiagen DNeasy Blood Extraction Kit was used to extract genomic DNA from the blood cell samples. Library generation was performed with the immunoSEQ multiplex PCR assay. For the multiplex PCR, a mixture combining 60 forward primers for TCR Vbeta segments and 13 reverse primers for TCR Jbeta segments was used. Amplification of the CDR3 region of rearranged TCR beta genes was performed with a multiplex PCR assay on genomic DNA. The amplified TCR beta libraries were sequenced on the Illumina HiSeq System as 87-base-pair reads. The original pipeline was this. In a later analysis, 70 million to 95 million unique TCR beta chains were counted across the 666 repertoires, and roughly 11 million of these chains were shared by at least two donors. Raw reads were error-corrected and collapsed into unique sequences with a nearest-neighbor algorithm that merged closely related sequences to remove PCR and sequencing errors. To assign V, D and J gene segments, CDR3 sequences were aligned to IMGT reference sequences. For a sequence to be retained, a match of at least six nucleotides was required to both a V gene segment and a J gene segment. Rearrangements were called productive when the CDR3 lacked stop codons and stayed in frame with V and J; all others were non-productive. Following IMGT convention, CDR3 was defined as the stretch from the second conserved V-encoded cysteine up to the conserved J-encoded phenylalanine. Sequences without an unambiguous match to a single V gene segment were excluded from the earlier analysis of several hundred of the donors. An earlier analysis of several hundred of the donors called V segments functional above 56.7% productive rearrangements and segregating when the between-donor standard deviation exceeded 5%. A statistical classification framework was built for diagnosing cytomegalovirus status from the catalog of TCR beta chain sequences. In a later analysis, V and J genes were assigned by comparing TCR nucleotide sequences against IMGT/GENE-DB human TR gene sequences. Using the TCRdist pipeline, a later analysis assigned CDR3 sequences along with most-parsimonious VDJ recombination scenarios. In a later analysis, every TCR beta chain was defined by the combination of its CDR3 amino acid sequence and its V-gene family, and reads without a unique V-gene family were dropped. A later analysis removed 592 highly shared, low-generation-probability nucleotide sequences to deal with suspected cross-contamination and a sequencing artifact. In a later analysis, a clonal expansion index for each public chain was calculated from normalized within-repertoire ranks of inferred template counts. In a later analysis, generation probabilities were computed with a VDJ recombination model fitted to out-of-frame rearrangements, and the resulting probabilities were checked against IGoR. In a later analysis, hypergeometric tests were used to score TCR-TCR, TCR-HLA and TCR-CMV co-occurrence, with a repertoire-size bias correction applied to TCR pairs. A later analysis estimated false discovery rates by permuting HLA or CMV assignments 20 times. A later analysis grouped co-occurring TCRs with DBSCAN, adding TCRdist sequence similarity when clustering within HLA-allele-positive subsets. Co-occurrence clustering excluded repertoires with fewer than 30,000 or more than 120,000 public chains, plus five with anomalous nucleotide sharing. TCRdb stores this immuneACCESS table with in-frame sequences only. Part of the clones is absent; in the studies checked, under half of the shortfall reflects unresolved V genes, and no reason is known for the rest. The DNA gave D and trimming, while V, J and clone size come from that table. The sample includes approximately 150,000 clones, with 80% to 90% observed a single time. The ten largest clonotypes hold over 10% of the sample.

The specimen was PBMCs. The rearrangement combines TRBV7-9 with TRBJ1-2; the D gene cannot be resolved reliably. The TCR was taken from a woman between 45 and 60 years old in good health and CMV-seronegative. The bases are TGTGCCAGCAGCCCAAAGACGGACTATTATGGCTACACCTTC. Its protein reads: CASSPKTDYYGYTF.